This TCR beta chain was captured by sequencing in a study of CD8 T cells in Susac syndrome. As regards this clonotype: Its antigen is unidentified.

Treatment-naive patients with stable or active relapsing-remitting disease were the multiple sclerosis controls. The authors negatively isolated CD8+ and CD4+ T cells and FACS-enriched TEMRA cells. With random hexamers, reverse transcription was performed on about 0.45 to 1 ug of RNA. Amplification of TCR beta CDR3 was carried out by immunoSEQ multiplex PCR, which covered 54 Vbeta and 13 Jbeta segments. TCRdb ran MiXCR on the immunoSEQ multiplex PCR reads and lists one entry per CDR3 protein. The table lists roughly 120,000 distinct CDR3 sequences, approximately 95% of them singletons. V was cut by 5 bases and J by 0 bases, with 17 bases left in between. Germline V gene data show CDR1 as DFQATT and CDR2 as SNEGSKA (reference sequence). This CDR3 is 16 amino acids long. Study outcomes and limitations: The authors acknowledged that the study's TCR sequencing and HLA analysis involved relatively few individuals.

The rearrangement uses TRBV20-1 and TRBJ2-1; the D is unclear. The sequenced sample consisted of CD8+ T cells from PBMCs. The receptor's source is a human donor with multiple sclerosis. CDR3: CSARSPAYSSYNEQFF. The CDR3 region has the DNA TGCAGTGCTCGCTCCCCTGCTTACAGCTCCTACAATGAGCAGTTCTTC.